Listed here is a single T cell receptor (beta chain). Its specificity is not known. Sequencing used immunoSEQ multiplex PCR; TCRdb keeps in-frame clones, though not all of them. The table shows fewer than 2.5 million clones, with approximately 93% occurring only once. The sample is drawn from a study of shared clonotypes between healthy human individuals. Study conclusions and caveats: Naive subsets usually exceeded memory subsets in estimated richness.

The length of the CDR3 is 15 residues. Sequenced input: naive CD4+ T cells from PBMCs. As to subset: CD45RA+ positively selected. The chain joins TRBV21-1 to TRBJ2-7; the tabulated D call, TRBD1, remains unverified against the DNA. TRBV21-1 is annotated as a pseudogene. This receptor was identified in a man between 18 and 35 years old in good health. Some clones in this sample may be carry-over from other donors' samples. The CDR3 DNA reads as TGTGCCAGCAGATCGGGGACAGGGGGTCCCTACGAGCAGTACTTC. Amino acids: CASRSGTGGPYEQYF.